This T cell receptor (beta chain) appears in the sequencing data of a study of cytomegalovirus exposure and HLA in healthy donors. Whole-study results and caveats: Most subjects' HLA-A and HLA-B alleles were reportedly predicted from TCR beta sequences. As a later analysis revealed, the rate of TCR association differed by HLA locus, with DRB1 most and HLA-C fewest.

Use of 60 Vbeta and 13 Jbeta primers characterized the PCR. Profiled with immunoSEQ multiplex PCR; TCRdb holds only in-frame clones, not every one. Here the sample spans approximately 200,000 clones, roughly four fifths being singletons. This clone has more than one count but fewer than ten. Its target is not known. Germline V lookup: CDR1 PRHDT, CDR2 FYEKMQ (reference sequence). The V end was cut by 4 bases, the J end by 5 bases, with 15 bases between. The CDR3 is 14 residues long. The sequencing input was PBMCs. The chain recombines TRBV13 with TRBJ2-7; D is unresolved. The receptor was derived from a woman in her twenties or thirties in good health and CMV-seropositive. CDR3 nucleotides: TGTGCCAGCAGCTCTGCTAGGTCGGAAAACGAGCAGTACTTC. It encodes CASSSARSENEQYF.